This T cell receptor beta chain was sequenced for a study of blood T cells in healthy people across ages. Individuals who donated were healthy Caucasians from Russia aged roughly 6 to 100. The draw of peripheral blood yielded about 9.4 milliliters from each donor. Together with a sample-barcoded 5' primer, a J-beta primer mix was included in a second PCR lasting about 7 to 11 cycles. The study obtained at least 3 million CDR3-containing paired-end reads from every sample. TCRdb reprocessed the 5' RACE reads with MiXCR, giving one entry per CDR3 protein. The repertoire has about 1.4 million distinct CDR3 sequences, 55% to 75% of them found once; the top ten carry 5.5% to 8%. Unmatched junction bases numbered 2, after V lost 3 bases and J lost 1 base. Germline V gives CDR1 SGHRS, CDR2 YFSETQ. This CDR3 is built from 15 residues.

The sequence was collected from a man aged 18 to 35 in good health. Sequencing used blood. The chain has TRBV5-1 and TRBJ2-4, with 9 bases matching TRBD2. The CDR3 reads CASSSAGGAKNIQYF. The CDR3 nucleotides read TGCGCCAGCAGCTCGGCGGGGGGGGCCAAAAACATTCAGTACTTC.